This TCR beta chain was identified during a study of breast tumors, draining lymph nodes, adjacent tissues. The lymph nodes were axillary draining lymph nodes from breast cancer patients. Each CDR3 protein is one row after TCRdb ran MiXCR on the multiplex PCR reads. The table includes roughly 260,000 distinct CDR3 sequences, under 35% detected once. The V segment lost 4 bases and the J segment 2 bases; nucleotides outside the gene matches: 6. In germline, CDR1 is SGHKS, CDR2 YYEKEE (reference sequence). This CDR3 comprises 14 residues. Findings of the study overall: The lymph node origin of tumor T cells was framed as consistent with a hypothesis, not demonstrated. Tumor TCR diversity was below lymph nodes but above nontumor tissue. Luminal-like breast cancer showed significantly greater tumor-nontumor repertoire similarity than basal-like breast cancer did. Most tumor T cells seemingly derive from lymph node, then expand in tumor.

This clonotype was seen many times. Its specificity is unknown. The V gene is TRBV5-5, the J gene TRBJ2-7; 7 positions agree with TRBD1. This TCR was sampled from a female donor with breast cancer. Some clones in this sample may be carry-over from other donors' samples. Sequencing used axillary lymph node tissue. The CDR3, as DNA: TGTGCCAGCAGCCAGACAGGGTTAGCCTACGAGCAGTACTTC. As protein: CASSQTGLAYEQYF.